This TCR beta chain was sequenced during a study of beta chain features in type 1 diabetes. Study-level points and caveats: At VDJ recombination sites, type 1 diabetes patients had fewer insertions and more deleted nucleotides.

Reverse transcription of all isolated RNA meant that expressed TCRB transcripts were sequenced. The table came from immunoSEQ multiplex PCR; TCRdb's copy has only in-frame clones and leaves some out. The sample has hundreds of thousands of clones, approximately 12% seen once. The table lists this clone with a count of one. Its antigen is undetermined. The sample carries other DNA sequences with the same CDR3. V was clipped by 0 bases and J by 4 bases, with 10 bases between them. This CDR3 region has 15 residues. Germline CDR1 GTSNPN, CDR2 SVGIG (reference sequence). This sequence originates from a man aged 18 to 30 in good health. Sequencing was done on a sample of naive CD4+ T cells from blood. The genes are TRBV30 and TRBJ2-6; TRBD2 might be the D (6 bases). The CDR3 loop reads CAWSVGGSGANVLTF. The CDR3 bases are TGTGCCTGGAGTGTTGGGGGGTCCGGGGCCAACGTCCTGACTTTC.